The 20 T cell receptor beta chains given below trace back to one sample, sequenced in a study of CD8 T cells in ankylosing spondylitis listed by TCRdb under 2017. Libraries came from 5' RACE. TCRdb records Illumina HiSeq 2500 as the sequencer. Starting from the raw public reads, TCRdb applied fastp trimming at Q25, assembled clones with MiXCR and retained in-frame beta chains. Identical CDR3 protein sequences are pooled into one entry, listed with their most common genes and DNA. This sample is represented by under 250,000 distinct CDR3 sequences; more than 9% of them were singletons. The ten most abundant clones make up less than 3% of the sample. Sequenced: blood, either unsorted or a sorted T cell fraction (not recorded which). These receptors came from a male donor with ankylosing spondylitis or in good health (not recorded which).

The table lists this clonotype with a few counts. The V call is TRBV7-2, the J call TRBJ2-5, with a tentative D call TRBD2 (5 bases). V shed 7 bases and J shed 5 bases, with 23 bases lying between them. This CDR3 spans 16 amino acids. From germline, CDR1 is SGHTA and CDR2 FQGNSA. CDR3 amino acids: CASTPQRRGAQETQYF. The CDR3, as DNA: TGTGCCAGCACCCCGCAGCGGAGAGGTGCCCAGGAGACCCAGTACTTC.

This clonotype was seen at least ten times. V usage is TRBV30 and J usage is TRBJ1-6, with D perhaps matching TRBD1 (5 bases). The V gene lost 5 bases and the J gene lost 8 bases, with 22 bases spanning the gap. The germline CDR1 and CDR2 sequences are GTSNPN and SVGIG (reference sequence). The CDR3 length is 16 residues. The chain's CDR3 is CAWAYGHLPRDSPLHF. The CDR3, as DNA: TGTGCCTGGGCATATGGACACCTCCCGAGGGATTCACCCCTCCACTTT.

Many counts were recorded for this clonotype. This chain joins TRBV19 and TRBJ2-1, with a tentative D call TRBD1 (6 bases). This CDR3 has 15 residues. Looked up from germline, CDR1 is LNHDA and CDR2 is SQIVND (reference sequence). V was shortened by 0 bases and J by 4 bases, with 10 bases between the two germline ends. The CDR3 bases are TGTGCCAGTAGTATAGACAGGGGAACTTACAATGAGCAGTTCTTC. Translating it yields CASSIDRGTYNEQFF.

This clonotype showed up many times. The V call is TRBV5-6, the J call TRBJ1-4; unclear D gene. Per germline, CDR1 SGHDT and CDR2 YYEEEE. The V gene lost 0 bases and the J gene lost 8 bases, with 11 bases spanning the gap. The CDR3 is 14 amino acids. The CDR3 is CASSLVHSREKLFF. In DNA, the CDR3 is TGTGCCAGCAGCTTGGTACACAGTCGGGAAAAACTGTTTTTT. Full variable domain (remainder filled in from reference TRBV5-6 and TRBJ1-4): DAGVTQSPTHLIKTRGQQVTLRCSPKSGHDTVSWYQQALGQGPQFIFQYYEEEERQRGNFPDRFSGHQFPNYSSELNVNALLLGDSALYLCASSLVHSREKLFFGSGTQLSVL.

This clonotype was observed many times. The chain links TRBV9 to TRBJ2-7; D gene ambiguous. V lost 4 bases, J lost 0 bases, and 14 bases lay in between. The CDR3 runs to 15 residues. CDR1 is SGDLS and CDR2 is YYNGEE in the germline V gene. The CDR3 nucleotides are TGTGCCAGCAGCTCCCGGACGGATTACTCCTACGAGCAGTACTTC. It encodes CASSSRTDYSYEQYF.

This clonotype has ten or more counts. V usage is TRBV7-2 and J usage is TRBJ2-7; TRBD1 might be the D (6 bases). Looked up from germline, CDR1 is SGHTA and CDR2 is FQGNSA. The CDR3 sequence is 14 residues long. Trimming took off 7 bases at V and 4 bases at J, with 17 bases between the two ends. CDR3 sequence: CASTDRDRSYEQYF. Written as DNA, the CDR3 is TGTGCCAGCACCGACCGCGACAGGAGTTACGAGCAGTACTTC.

The chain joins TRBV11-2 to TRBJ2-3, with D unclear. This CDR3 spans 13 amino acids. Germline V gives CDR1 SGHAT, CDR2 FQNNGV. Trimming shortened V by 4 bases and J by 5 bases, and 10 bases separated the two germline ends. This chain's CDR3 is CASSSLRLDTQYF. DNA for the CDR3: TGTGCCAGCAGCTCCTTAAGACTAGATACGCAGTATTTT.

The chain is built from TRBV30 and TRBJ2-7; 12 nucleotides line up with TRBD1. Germline V gene sequence: CDR1 GTSNPN, CDR2 SVGIG (reference sequence). Trimming took 5 bases from V and 3 from J; bases not matched to a gene: 5. CDR3 length equals 14 residues. The CDR3: CAWGGQGAHYEQYF. The CDR3 DNA is TGTGCCTGGGGGGGACAGGGGGCCCACTACGAGCAGTACTTC. Based on the CDR3 plus reference TRBV30 and TRBJ2-7, the full variable domain is SQTIHQWPATLVQPVGSPLSLECTVEGTSNPNLYWYRQAAGRGLQLLFYSVGIGQISSEVPQNLSASRPQDRQFILSSKKLLLSDSGFYLCAWGGQGAHYEQYFGPGTRLTVT.

This clonotype has at least ten counts. This rearrangement joins TRBV9 to TRBJ2-1; 10 nucleotides align to TRBD2. In germline, CDR1 is SGDLS, CDR2 YYNGEE. This CDR3 contains 13 residues. The ends lost 6 bases at V and 10 bases at J; junction bases unmatched: 7. In DNA, the CDR3 is TGTGCCAGCACCCCTAGCGGGGGCGGGGAGCAGTTCTTC. It encodes CASTPSGGGEQFF.

The V gene is TRBV6-6, the J gene TRBJ1-2; maybe TRBD1 (5 bases). Trimming left V 6 bases short and J 8 bases short, with 16 bases between. Germline assignment: CDR1 MNHNY and CDR2 SVGAGI (reference sequence). The CDR3 consists of 13 residues. The chain's CDR3 is CASSRDGFRGYTF. The CDR3 DNA reads as TGTGCCAGCAGCCGGGACGGCTTTCGGGGCTACACCTTC.

This clonotype was recorded many times. The rearrangement links TRBV20-1 to TRBJ2-1; 8 bases match TRBD2. Germline V gene lookup returns CDR1 DFQATT and CDR2 SNEGSKA (reference sequence). Trimming removed 4 bases from V and 8 bases from J; junction bases left unmatched: 10. This CDR3 spans 14 amino acids. The CDR3 here is CSATERGTGYEQFF. The CDR3, as DNA: TGCAGTGCTACAGAGCGGGGGACGGGCTATGAGCAGTTCTTC.

This clonotype was recorded at least ten times. The chain carries TRBV11-2 and TRBJ2-7; D uncertain. The CDR3 totals 14 residues. The germline V gene encodes CDR1 SGHAT and CDR2 FQNNGV. Trimming stripped 4 bases from V and 2 bases from J, with 12 bases between. CDR3 sequence: CASSSTIRPYEQYF. The CDR3 DNA follows: TGTGCCAGCAGCTCCACGATCCGACCCTACGAGCAGTACTTC.

This clonotype has a count of ten or more. This rearrangement joins TRBV20-1 to TRBJ2-5; D not certain. Germline V lookup: CDR1 DFQATT, CDR2 SNEGSKA (reference sequence). The CDR3 sequence is 15 residues long. V shed 3 bases and J shed 4 bases, with 18 bases lying between them. CDR3 DNA: TGCAGTGCTAGTATCAGCCCCGCTCAATCAGAGACCCAGTACTTC. Translating it yields CSASISPAQSETQYF.

This clonotype has only a few counts. V usage is TRBV12-3 or TRBV12-4 and J usage is TRBJ1-5, with D uncertain. The CDR3 contains 16 residues. V was trimmed by 2 bases and J by 1 base, leaving 12 bases between them. The CDR3 region is CASSLTSFLSNQPQHF. CDR3 coding DNA: TGTGCCAGCAGTTTAACGAGCTTTTTAAGCAATCAGCCCCAGCATTTT.

This clonotype was counted ten times or more. This chain connects TRBV5-6 to TRBJ1-2, with 7 bases that match TRBD1. Germline CDR1 SGHDT, CDR2 YYEEEE. This CDR3 is 16 amino acids long. The V and J ends lost 0 bases and 0 bases, in that order; junction bases with no gene match: 5. The CDR3 DNA is TGTGCCAGCAGCTTGGGTGGGACAGCTTCTAACTATGGCTACACCTTC. This encodes CASSLGGTASNYGYTF.

There are many counts of this clonotype. The chain links TRBV3-1 to TRBJ2-1, with D hard to call. V lost 1 base to trimming and J lost 7 bases, with 14 bases between them. Looked up from germline, CDR1 is LGHDT and CDR2 is YNNKEL (reference sequence). CDR3 length: 15 residues. CDR3 sequence (DNA): TGTGCCAGCAGCCAAGGGCGGCCGGGCAGGAATGAGCAGTTCTTC. Protein sequence: CASSQGRPGRNEQFF.

This clonotype was recorded many times. The chain has TRBV11-2 and TRBJ2-1; D is unclear. Trimming shortened V by 5 bases and J by 0 bases, and 23 bases separated the two germline ends. Germline loops: CDR1 SGHAT, CDR2 FQNNGV. This CDR3 has 19 amino acids. CDR3 protein: CASSPRVAVPSSSYNEQFF. In DNA, the CDR3 is TGTGCCAGCAGCCCCCGTGTTGCGGTCCCTTCGAGCTCCTACAATGAGCAGTTCTTC. Based on the CDR3 plus reference TRBV11-2 and TRBJ2-1, the full variable domain is EAGVAQSPRYKIIEKRQSVAFWCNPISGHATLYWYQQILGQGPKLLIQFQNNGVVDDSQLPKDRFSAERLKGVDSTLKIQPAKLEDSAVYLCASSPRVAVPSSSYNEQFFGPGTRLTVL.

At least ten counts were recorded for this clonotype. This chain connects TRBV6-1 to TRBJ2-3, with 15 positions matching TRBD2. Trimming cost V 4 bases and J 4 bases; bases outside gene matches: 0. Germline V CDR1 and CDR2: MNHNS, SASEGT. The CDR3 loop spans 15 amino acids. CDR3 sequence (DNA): TGTGCCAGCAGTGGGACTAGCGGGGGGGCAGATACGCAGTATTTT. Encoded protein: CASSGTSGGADTQYF.

This clonotype occurred many times. This CDR3 is CSARDASGGYEQYF. CDR3 nucleotides: TGCAGTGCTAGAGATGCTAGCGGGGGCTACGAGCAGTACTTC. V gene TRBV20-1 combines with J gene TRBJ2-7; the match to TRBD2 covers 10 bases. This CDR3 comprises 14 residues. Germline V gene data show CDR1 as DFQATT and CDR2 as SNEGSKA (reference sequence). Trimming at V came to 0 bases and at J to 3 bases, leaving 2 bases not matched to a gene.

In this sample, this clonotype turned up many times. This chain connects TRBV20-1 to TRBJ2-1; TRBD1 or TRBD2 may be the D gene (5 bases each). This CDR3 spans 15 amino acids. Germline CDR1 is DFQATT and CDR2 is SNEGSKA (reference sequence). Trimming left V 5 bases short and J 0 bases short, with 14 bases between. CDR3 coding DNA: TGCAGTGCTTCCCGGGACCAGAGCTCCTACAATGAGCAGTTCTTC. This gives the protein CSASRDQSSYNEQFF.